This TCR beta chain came from a study of T cell repertoires in ileal Crohn's disease. Study at large: About 37% were active smokers at surgery; median disease duration was about 7.5 years.

The germline V gene encodes CDR1 PRHDT and CDR2 FYEKMQ (reference sequence). Deletions cut 4 bases from V and 3 bases from J, with 13 bases between. This CDR3 is built from 14 residues. Only in-frame clones appear in the TCRdb table, and some are missing; sequencing was by immunoSEQ multiplex PCR. The sample holds approximately 8,200 clones; more than 60% are singletons and the top ten take around 8%. Sequenced sample: ileal tissue. The J gene is TRBJ2-7, the V gene TRBV13; D may be TRBD1 (6 bases). The TCR was taken from an adult with Crohn's disease. CDR3 amino acids: CASSSTGNSYEQYF. The CDR3 DNA sequence: TGTGCCAGCAGCTCTACAGGGAATAGCTACGAGCAGTACTTC.